This T cell receptor beta chain originates from a study of T-cell reconstitution after alpha-beta-depleted transplantation in children. Study-level findings and limits: Reportedly, roughly two months post-transplant, alpha-beta T cells arose from several hundred expanded graft clones. For some patients, TCRbeta diversity was high at day 60 because of recipient T cells and thymic progenitors that survived.

V was cut by 6 bases and J by 7 bases, with 12 bases left in between. This CDR3 has 12 residues. Germline CDR1 and CDR2: SGHTA and FQGNSA. Unique molecular identifiers were incorporated during preparation of the TCRbeta library. Via MiXCR, TCRdb re-called the PCR reads, giving one row per CDR3 protein. The sample includes about a million distinct CDR3 sequences, about 29% of them seen just once. This clonotype was counted many times. Its antigen is unidentified. This chain connects TRBV7-2 to TRBJ1-1; D unresolved. The sequence was collected from a boy in the first two years of life who had a stem cell transplant for SCID, so the T cells may come from the graft donor. Sample: PBMCs, mostly from graft donor cells, taken 360 days after TCRalphabeta/CD19-depleted stem cell transplant. The CDR3 sequence: CASSSRTGEAFF. As DNA, the CDR3 is TGTGCCAGCAGTTCCCGGACGGGTGAAGCTTTCTTT.